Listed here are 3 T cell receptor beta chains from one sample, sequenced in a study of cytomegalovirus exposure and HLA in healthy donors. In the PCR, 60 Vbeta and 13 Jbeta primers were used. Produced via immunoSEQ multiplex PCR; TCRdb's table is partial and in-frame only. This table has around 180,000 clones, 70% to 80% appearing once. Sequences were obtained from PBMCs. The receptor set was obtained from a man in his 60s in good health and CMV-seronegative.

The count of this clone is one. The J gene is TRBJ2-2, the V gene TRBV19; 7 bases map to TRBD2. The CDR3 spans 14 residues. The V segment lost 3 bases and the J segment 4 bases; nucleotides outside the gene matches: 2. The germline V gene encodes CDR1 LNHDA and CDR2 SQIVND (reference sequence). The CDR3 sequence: CASSIWGGTGELFF. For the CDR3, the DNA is TGTGCCAGTAGTATTTGGGGGGGCACCGGGGAGCTGTTTTTT.

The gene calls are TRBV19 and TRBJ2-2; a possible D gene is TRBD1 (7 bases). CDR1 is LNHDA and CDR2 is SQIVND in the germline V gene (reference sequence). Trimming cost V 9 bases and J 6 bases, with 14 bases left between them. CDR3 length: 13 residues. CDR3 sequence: CASRQGGSGELFF. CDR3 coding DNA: TGTGCCAGCAGACAGGGAGGATCCGGGGAGCTGTTTTTT. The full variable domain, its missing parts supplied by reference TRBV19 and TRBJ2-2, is DGGITQSPKYLFRKEGQNVTLSCEQNLNHDAMYWYRQDPGQGLRLIYYSQIVNDFQKGDIAEGYSVSREKKESFPLTVTSAQKNPTAFYLCASRQGGSGELFFGEGSRLTVL.

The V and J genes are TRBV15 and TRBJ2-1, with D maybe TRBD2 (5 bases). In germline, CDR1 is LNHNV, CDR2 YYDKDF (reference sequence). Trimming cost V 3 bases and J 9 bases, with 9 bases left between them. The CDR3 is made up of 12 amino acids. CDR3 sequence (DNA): TGTGCCACCAGCAGGGCGGCGGGTGAGCAGTTCTTC. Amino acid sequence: CATSRAAGEQFF.